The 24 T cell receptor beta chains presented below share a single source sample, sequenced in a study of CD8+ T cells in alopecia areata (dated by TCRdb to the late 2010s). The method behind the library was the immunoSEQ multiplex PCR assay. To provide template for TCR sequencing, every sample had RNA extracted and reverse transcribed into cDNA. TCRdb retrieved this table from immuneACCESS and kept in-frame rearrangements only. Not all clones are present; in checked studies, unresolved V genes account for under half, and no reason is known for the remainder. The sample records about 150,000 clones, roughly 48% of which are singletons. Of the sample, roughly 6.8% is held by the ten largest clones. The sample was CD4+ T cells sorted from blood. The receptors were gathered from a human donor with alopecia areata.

The DNA of the CDR3 is TGTGCCAGCAGCCGACTTGGGGAGGGCCTGGAGACCCAGTACTTC. Its translation is CASSRLGEGLETQYF. The rearrangement uses TRBV27 and TRBJ2-5; 7 bases match TRBD2. With V trimmed by 6 bases and J by 5 bases, 12 bases remained unmatched. Germline V gene data show CDR1 as MNHEY and CDR2 as SMNVEV (reference sequence). This CDR3 is built from 15 residues.

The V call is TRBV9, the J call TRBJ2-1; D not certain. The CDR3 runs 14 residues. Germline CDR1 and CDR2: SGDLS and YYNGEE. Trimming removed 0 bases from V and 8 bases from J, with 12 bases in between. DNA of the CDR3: TGTGCCAGCAGCGTAGGCCCTAGGGATGATGAGCAGTTCTTC. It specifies CASSVGPRDDEQFF.

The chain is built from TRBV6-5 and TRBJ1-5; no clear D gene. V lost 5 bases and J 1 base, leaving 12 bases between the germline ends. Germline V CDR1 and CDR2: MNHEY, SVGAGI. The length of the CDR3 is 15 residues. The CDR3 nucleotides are TGTGCCAGCAGTCCGCGAAGATTAAGCAATCAGCCCCAGCATTTT. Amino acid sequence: CASSPRRLSNQPQHF.

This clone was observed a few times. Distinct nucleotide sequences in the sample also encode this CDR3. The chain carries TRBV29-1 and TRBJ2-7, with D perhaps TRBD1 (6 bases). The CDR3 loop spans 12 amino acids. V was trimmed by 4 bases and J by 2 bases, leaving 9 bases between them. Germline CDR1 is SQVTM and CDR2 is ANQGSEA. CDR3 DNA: TGCAGCGTTGCACAGGGTACCTACGAGCAGTACTTC. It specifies CSVAQGTYEQYF.

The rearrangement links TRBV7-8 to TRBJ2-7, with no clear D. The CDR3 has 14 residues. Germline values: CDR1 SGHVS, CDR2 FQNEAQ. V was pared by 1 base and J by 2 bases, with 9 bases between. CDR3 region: CASSLDAATYEQYF. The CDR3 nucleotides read TGTGCCAGCAGCTTAGACGCAGCTACCTACGAGCAGTACTTC.

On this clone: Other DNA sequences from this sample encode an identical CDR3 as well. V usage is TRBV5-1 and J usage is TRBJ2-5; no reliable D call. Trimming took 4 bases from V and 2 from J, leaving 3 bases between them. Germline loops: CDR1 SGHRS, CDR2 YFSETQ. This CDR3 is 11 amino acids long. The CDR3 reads CASSAQETQYF. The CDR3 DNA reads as TGCGCCAGCAGCGCTCAAGAGACCCAGTACTTC.

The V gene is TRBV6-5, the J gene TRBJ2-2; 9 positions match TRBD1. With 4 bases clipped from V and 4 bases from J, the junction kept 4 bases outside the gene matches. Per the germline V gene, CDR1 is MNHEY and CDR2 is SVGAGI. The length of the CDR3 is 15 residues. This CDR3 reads CASSSSGQGTGELFF. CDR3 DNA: TGTGCCAGCAGTTCGTCGGGACAGGGCACCGGGGAGCTGTTTTTT.

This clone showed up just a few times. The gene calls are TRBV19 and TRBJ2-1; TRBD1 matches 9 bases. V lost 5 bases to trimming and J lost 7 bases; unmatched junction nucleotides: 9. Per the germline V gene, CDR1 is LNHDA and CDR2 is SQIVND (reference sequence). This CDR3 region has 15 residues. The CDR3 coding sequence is TGTGCCAGTAGTCCAACAGGGGGCAACGGTAATGAGCAGTTCTTC. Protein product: CASSPTGGNGNEQFF.

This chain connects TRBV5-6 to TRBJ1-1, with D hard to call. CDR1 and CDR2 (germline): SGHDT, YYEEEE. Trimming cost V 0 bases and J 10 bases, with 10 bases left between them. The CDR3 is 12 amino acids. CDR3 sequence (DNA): TGTGCCAGCAGCTTGGATGGCGCTGGAGCTTTCTTT. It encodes CASSLDGAGAFF.

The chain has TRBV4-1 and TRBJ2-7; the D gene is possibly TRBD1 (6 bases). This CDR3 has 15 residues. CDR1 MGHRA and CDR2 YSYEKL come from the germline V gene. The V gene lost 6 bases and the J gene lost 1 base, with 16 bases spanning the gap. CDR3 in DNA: TGCGCCAGCAGAAACCTACGGGACACTTCCTACGAGCAGTACTTC. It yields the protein CASRNLRDTSYEQYF.

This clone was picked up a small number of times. CDR3 in DNA: TGCAGTGCCCTAGGAGCAGATACGCAGTATTTT. Its translation is CSALGADTQYF. The chain employs TRBV20-1 and TRBJ2-3, with D hard to call. Germline CDR1 DFQATT, CDR2 SNEGSKA (reference sequence). With 6 bases removed from V and 4 bases from J, the gap between germline ends came to 8 bases. The length of the CDR3 is 11 residues.

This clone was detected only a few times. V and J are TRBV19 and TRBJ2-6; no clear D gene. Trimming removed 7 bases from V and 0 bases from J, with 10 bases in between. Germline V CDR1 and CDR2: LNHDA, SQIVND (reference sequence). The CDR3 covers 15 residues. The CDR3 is CASNPGSSGANVLTF. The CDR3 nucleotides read TGTGCCAGTAACCCAGGAAGCTCTGGGGCCAACGTCCTGACTTTC.

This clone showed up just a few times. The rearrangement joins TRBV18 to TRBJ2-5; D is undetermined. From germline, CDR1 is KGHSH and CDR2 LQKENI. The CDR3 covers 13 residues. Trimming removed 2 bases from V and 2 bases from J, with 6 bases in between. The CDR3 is CASSPREQETQYF. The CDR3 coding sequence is TGTGCCAGCTCACCAAGGGAACAAGAGACCCAGTACTTC. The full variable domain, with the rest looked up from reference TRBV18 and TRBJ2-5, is NAGVMQNPRHLVRRRGQEARLRCSPMKGHSHVYWYRQLPEEGLKFMVYLQKENIIDESGMPKERFSAEFPKEGPSILRIQQVVRGDSAAYFCASSPREQETQYFGPGTRLLVL.

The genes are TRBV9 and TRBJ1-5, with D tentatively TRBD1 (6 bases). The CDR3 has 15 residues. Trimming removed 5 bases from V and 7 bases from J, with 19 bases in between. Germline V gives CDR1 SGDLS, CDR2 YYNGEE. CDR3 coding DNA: TGTGCCAGCAGTCCCGCCGGGGGGCAGGACCAGCCCCAGCATTTT. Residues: CASSPAGGQDQPQHF.

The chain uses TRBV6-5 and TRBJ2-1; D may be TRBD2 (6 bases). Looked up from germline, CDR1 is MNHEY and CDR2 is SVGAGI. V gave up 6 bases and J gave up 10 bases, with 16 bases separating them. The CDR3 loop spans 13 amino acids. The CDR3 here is CASSRRRVGEQFF. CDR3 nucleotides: TGTGCCAGCAGCCGACGGAGGGTGGGGGAGCAGTTCTTC.

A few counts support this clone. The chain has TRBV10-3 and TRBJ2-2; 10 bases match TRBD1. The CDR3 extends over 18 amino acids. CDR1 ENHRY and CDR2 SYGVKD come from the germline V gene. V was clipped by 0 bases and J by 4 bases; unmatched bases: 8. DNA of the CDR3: TGTGCCATCAGTGAGTCCGAGCCGGGACAGGGGATCACCGGGGAGCTGTTTTTT. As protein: CAISESEPGQGITGELFF.

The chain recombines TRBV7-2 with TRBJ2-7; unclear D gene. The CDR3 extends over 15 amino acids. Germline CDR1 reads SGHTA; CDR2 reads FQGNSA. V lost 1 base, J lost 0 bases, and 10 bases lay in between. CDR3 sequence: CASSLGPGPSYEQYF. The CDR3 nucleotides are TGTGCCAGCAGCTTAGGTCCCGGGCCCTCCTACGAGCAGTACTTC.

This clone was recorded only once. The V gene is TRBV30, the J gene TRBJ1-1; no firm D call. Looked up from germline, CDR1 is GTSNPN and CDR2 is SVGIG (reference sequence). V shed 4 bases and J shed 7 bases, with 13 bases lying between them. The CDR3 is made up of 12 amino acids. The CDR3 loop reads CAWTHGKLEAFF. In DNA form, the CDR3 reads TGTGCCTGGACCCACGGAAAACTTGAAGCTTTCTTT.

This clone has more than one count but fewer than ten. As DNA, the CDR3 is TGTGCCAGCAACAAATTGGGGACCTACGAGCAGTACTTC. It yields the protein CASNKLGTYEQYF. The gene calls are TRBV6-6 and TRBJ2-7, with D hard to call. Trimming cost V 7 bases and J 2 bases, with 12 bases left between them. Germline values: CDR1 MNHNY, CDR2 SVGAGI (reference sequence). The CDR3 runs 13 residues.

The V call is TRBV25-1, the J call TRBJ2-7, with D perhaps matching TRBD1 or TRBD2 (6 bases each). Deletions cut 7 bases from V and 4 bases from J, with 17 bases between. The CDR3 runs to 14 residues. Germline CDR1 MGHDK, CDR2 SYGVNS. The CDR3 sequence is CASKGDGSKYEQYF. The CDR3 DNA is TGTGCCAGCAAGGGGGACGGGAGTAAATACGAGCAGTACTTC.

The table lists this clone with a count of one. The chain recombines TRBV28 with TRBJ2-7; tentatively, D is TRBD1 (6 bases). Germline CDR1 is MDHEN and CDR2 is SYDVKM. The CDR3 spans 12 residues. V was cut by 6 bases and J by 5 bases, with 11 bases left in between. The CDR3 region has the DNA TGTGCCAGCAGGGGGGCTGGGCACGAGCAGTACTTC. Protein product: CASRGAGHEQYF.

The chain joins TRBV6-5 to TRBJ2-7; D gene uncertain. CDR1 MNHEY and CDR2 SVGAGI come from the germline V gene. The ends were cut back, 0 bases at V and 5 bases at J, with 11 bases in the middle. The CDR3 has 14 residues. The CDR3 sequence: CASSYSSTVDEQYF. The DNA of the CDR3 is TGTGCCAGCAGTTACTCGAGTACCGTGGACGAGCAGTACTTC.

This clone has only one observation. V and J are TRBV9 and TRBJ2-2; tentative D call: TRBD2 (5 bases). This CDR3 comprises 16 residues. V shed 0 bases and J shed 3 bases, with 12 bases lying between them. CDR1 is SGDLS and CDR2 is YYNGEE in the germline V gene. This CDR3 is CASSVGTEAHTGELFF. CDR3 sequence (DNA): TGTGCCAGCAGCGTAGGTACGGAGGCCCACACCGGGGAGCTGTTTTTT. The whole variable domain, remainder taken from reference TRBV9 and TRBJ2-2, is DSGVTQTPKHLITATGQRVTLRCSPRSGDLSVYWYQQSLDQGLQFLIQYYNGEERAKGNILERFSAQQFPDLHSELNLSSLELGDSALYFCASSVGTEAHTGELFFGEGSRLTVL.

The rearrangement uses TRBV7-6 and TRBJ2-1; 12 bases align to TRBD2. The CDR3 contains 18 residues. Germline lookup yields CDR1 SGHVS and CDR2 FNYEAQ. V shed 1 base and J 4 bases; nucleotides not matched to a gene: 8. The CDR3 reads CASSLEGTSGPLYNEQFF. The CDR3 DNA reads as TGTGCCAGCAGCTTAGAGGGGACTAGCGGGCCGTTGTACAATGAGCAGTTCTTC.